This T cell receptor beta chain was profiled in a study of response to subunit inactivated influenza vaccine. Study findings and constraints: The authors offered the suggestion that each seasonal influenza vaccination recruits few new T cells.

MiXCR, run by TCRdb on the RT-PCR reads, gives a single entry per CDR3 protein. The sample includes a few hundred thousand distinct CDR3 sequences, 11% seen only once; the top ten take about 11%. This clonotype was recorded at least ten times. Its antigen is as yet unknown. The germline CDR1 and CDR2 sequences are MNHNS and SASEGT. The germline V and J ends were trimmed by 6 bases and 2 bases, with 14 bases remaining between them. This CDR3 comprises 15 residues. These sequences were also reported in another study, on T cells expressing NK-cell markers. This second study notes: Scientists made TCR beta cDNA using 5'RACE template switching with UMIs. A few donors' CD3+CD56-NKG2C+ cells were dominated by the same clonotypes.

The sequence derives from a man aged 50 to 59 who received an inactivated influenza vaccine. Sequencing used PBMCs from blood, obtained on the day of vaccination. The chain couples TRBV6-1 to TRBJ1-5; D perhaps matches TRBD1 (6 bases). CDR3: CASSRGARGNQPQHF. In DNA, the CDR3 is TGTGCCAGCAGCAGGGGTGCAAGGGGCAATCAGCCCCAGCATTTT.